The 8 T cell receptor beta chains below come from one sample, sequenced in a study of blood T cell repertoires in COVID-19. The repertoire was sequenced with immunoSEQ multiplex PCR; TCRdb's copy has only in-frame clones and lacks some. Altogether approximately 88,000 clones are present, more than 75% being singletons, with the ten largest covering about a fifth. Sequenced: peripheral blood. Every receptor here comes from a woman older than 75 with active or convalescent COVID-19.

This clone was counted a few times. The chain carries TRBV7-3 and TRBJ2-3, with D perhaps matching TRBD1 (6 bases). V dropped 2 bases and J dropped 5 bases, with 11 bases sitting between them. In germline, CDR1 is SGHTA, CDR2 FQGTGA. The CDR3 is made up of 14 amino acids. CDR3 bases: TGTGCCAGCAGCTTAGGAGGCAGGGGAGATACGCAGTATTTT. It specifies CASSLGGRGDTQYF.

This chain links TRBV7-2 with TRBJ2-4; weak D call: TRBD1 (5 bases). V was trimmed by 5 bases and J by 6 bases, leaving 20 bases between them. The CDR3 loop spans 16 amino acids. Germline CDR1 is SGHTA and CDR2 is FQGNSA. The CDR3 nucleotides are TGTGCCAGCAGCCTGACCGGTGACAGCAGAATAAACATTCAGTACTTC. Encoded protein: CASSLTGDSRINIQYF.

This rearrangement joins TRBV5-6 to TRBJ2-1; tentative D call: TRBD1 (6 bases). The CDR3 is made up of 14 amino acids. The germline V and J ends were trimmed by 1 base and 5 bases, with 10 bases remaining between them. The germline V gene has CDR1 SGHDT and CDR2 YYEEEE. The CDR3 DNA follows: TGTGCCAGCAGCTTGCCAGGGGAGAACAATGAGCAGTTCTTC. Encoded protein: CASSLPGENNEQFF.

This rearrangement joins TRBV12-1 to TRBJ2-5; the table gives TRBD2 as D, unverified against the DNA. TRBV12-1 is a documented pseudogene. The CDR3 totals 16 residues. As DNA, the CDR3 is TGTGCCAGCAGCTTTTGCCCGCGGGGGGGGCGGGAGACCCAGTACTTC. Translation gives CASSFCPRGGRETQYF.

As for this clone: A read error may account for a junction end that differs from germline. The V call is TRBV7-2, the J call TRBJ1-1; 7 nucleotides agree with TRBD1. CDR1 and CDR2 from the germline V gene are SGHTA and FQGNSA. The CDR3 totals 16 residues. CDR3 sequence (DNA): TGTGCCAGCAGTTTAGTTCCCCGCCAGGGGGTTTCAAGGGCTTTCTTT. It specifies CASSLVPRQGVSRAFF.

The chain has TRBV27 and TRBJ1-2, with D perhaps matching TRBD1 (5 bases). The CDR3 is 16 residues long. V was clipped by 5 bases and J by 5 bases, with 21 bases between them. The germline CDR1 and CDR2 sequences are MNHEY and SMNVEV (reference sequence). The chain's CDR3 is CASSPSRHGGTYGYTF. DNA for the CDR3: TGTGCCAGCAGTCCCTCCCGACACGGGGGGACTTATGGCTACACCTTC.

The J gene is TRBJ2-7, the V gene TRBV7-8; D call uncertain. This CDR3 comprises 13 residues. Per the germline V gene, CDR1 is SGHVS and CDR2 is FQNEAQ. Trimming removed 2 bases from V and 0 bases from J, with 5 bases in between. The CDR3 spells CASSLSDSYEQYF. CDR3 coding DNA: TGTGCCAGCAGCTTAAGCGACTCCTACGAGCAGTACTTC.

The chain has TRBV9 and TRBJ1-6, with D possibly being TRBD1 (5 bases). The CDR3 has 15 amino acids. Germline V CDR1 and CDR2: SGDLS, YYNGEE. Trimming left V 4 bases short and J 9 bases short, with 17 bases between. The CDR3 nucleotides read TGTGCCAGCAGCCCAGAGACAGCCTCAGTTTCACCCCTCCACTTT. Its protein is CASSPETASVSPLHF.